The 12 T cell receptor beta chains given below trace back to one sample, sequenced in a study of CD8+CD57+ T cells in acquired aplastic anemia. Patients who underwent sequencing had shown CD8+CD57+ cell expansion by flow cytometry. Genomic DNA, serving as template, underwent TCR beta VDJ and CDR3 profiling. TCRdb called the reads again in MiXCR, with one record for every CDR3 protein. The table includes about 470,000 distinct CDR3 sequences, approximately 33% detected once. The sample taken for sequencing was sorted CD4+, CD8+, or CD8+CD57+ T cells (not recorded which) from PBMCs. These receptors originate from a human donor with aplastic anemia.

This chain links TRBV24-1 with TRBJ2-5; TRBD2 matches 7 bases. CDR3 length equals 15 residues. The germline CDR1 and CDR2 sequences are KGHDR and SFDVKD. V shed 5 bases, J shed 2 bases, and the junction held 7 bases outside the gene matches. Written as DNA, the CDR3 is TGTGCCACCAGTGGGAAGGGGCGGGAGCAAGAGACCCAGTACTTC. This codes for CATSGKGREQETQYF.

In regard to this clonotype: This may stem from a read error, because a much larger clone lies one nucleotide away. The CDR3 here is CASSLASLAGEIQYF. In DNA form, the CDR3 reads TGTGCCAGCAGCTTAGCGTCGCTAGCGGGGGAGATCCAGTACTTC. The chain combines TRBV11-2 with TRBJ2-5; 10 bases match TRBD2. CDR1 is SGHAT and CDR2 is FQNNGV in the germline V gene. CDR3 size: 15 residues.

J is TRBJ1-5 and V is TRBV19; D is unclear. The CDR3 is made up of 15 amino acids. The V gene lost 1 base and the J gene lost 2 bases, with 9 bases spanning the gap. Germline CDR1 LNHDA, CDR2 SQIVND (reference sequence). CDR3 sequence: CASSIGRQRNQPQHF. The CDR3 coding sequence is TGTGCCAGTAGTATAGGTCGGCAGCGCAATCAGCCCCAGCATTTT.

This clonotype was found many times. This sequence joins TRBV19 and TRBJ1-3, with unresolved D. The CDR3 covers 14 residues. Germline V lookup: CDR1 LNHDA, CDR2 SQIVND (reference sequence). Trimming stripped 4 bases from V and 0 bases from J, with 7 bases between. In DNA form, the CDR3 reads TGTGCCAGTAGTAGCCAACTCTCTGGAAACACCATATATTTT. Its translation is CASSSQLSGNTIYF.

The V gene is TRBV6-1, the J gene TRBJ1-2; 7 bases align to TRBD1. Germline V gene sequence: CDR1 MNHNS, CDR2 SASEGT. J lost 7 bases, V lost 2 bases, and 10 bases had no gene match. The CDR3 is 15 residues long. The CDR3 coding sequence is TGTGCCAGCAGTGAATGGCAGTACCAGGGGGTTGGCTACACCTTC. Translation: CASSEWQYQGVGYTF.

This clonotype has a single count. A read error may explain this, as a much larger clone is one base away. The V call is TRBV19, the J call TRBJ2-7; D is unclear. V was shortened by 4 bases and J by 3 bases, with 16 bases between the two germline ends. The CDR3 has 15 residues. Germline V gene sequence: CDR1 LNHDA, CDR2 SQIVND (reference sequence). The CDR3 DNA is TGTGCCAGTAGTACAGACGGAGCAGGAGACTACGAGCAGTACTTC. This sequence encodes CASSTDGAGDYEQYF. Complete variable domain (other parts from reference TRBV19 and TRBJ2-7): DGGITQSPKYLFRKEGQNVTLSCEQNLNHDAMYWYRQDPGQGLRLIYYSQIVNDFQKGDIAEGYSVSREKKESFPLTVTSAQKNPTAFYLCASSTDGAGDYEQYFGPGTRLTVT.

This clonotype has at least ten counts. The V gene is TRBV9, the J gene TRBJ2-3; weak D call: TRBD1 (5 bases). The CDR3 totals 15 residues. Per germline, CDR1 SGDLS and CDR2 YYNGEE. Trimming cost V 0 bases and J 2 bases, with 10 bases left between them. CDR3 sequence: CASSVGGHPTDTQYF. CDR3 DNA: TGTGCCAGCAGCGTAGGCGGACACCCCACAGATACGCAGTATTTT.

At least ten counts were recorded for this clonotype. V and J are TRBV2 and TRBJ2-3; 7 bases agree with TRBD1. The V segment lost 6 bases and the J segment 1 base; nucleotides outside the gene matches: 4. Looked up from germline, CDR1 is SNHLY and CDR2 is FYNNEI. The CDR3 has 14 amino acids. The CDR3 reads CASSSDRGTDTQYF. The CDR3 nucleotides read TGTGCCAGCAGCTCTGACAGGGGCACAGATACGCAGTATTTT. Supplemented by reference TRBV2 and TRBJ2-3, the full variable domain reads EPEVTQTPSHQVTQMGQEVILRCVPISNHLYFYWYRQILGQKVEFLVSFYNNEISEKSEIFDDQFSVERPDGSNFTLKIRSTKLEDSAMYFCASSSDRGTDTQYFGPGTRLTVL.

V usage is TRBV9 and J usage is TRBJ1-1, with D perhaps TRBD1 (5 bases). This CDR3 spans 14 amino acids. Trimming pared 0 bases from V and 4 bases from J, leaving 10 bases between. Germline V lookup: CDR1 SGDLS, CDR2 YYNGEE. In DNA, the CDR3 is TGTGCCAGCAGCGTAGAACAGGTTAGCACTGAAGCTTTCTTT. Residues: CASSVEQVSTEAFF.

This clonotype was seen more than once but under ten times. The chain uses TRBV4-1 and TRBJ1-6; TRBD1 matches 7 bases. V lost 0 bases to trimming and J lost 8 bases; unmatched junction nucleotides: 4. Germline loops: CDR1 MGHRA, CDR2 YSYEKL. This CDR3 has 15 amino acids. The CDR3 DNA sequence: TGCGCCAGCAGCCAAGATCAGGGGGTTGATTCACCCCTCCACTTT. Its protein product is CASSQDQGVDSPLHF.

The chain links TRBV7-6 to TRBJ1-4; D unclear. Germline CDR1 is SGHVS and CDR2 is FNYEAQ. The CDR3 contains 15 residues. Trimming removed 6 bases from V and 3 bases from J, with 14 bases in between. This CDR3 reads CASRSVGPANEKLFF. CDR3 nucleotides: TGTGCCAGCAGGTCAGTAGGGCCGGCTAATGAAAAACTGTTTTTT.

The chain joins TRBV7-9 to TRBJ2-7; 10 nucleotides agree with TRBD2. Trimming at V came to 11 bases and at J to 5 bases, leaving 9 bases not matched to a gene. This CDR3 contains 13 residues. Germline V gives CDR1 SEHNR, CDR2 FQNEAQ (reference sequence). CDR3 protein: CAGILAGSHEQYF. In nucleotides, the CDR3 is TGTGCCGGGATACTAGCGGGAAGTCACGAGCAGTACTTC.